This TCR beta chain emerged from a study of T cells after yellow fever vaccination. General study findings and limits: Subsequent booster samples again held most clones from primary vaccination (approximately 95% CD4, about 85% CD8).

MiXCR was run by TCRdb on the 5' RACE reads, yielding one entry per CDR3 protein. The sample includes 550,000 or so distinct CDR3 sequences, about 19% seen only once; the top ten take approximately 14%. About this clonotype itself: Its antigen is undetermined.

The germline V and J ends were trimmed by 5 bases and 0 bases, with 12 bases remaining between them. The CDR3 is 15 residues long. Germline V gene lookup returns CDR1 LNHDA and CDR2 SQIVND (reference sequence). The gene calls are TRBV19 and TRBJ2-3, with D perhaps matching TRBD2 (5 bases). This clonotype originated in a man aged 30 to 39 who received the YFV17D yellow fever vaccine. The specimen comprised PBMCs, sampled 15 days after the yellow fever booster vaccination. DNA of the CDR3: TGTGCCAGTAGTGAGGACGGAGGAAGCACAGATACGCAGTATTTT. Amino acid sequence: CASSEDGGSTDTQYF.